The present entry profiles one TCR beta chain with its context. Its antigen is as yet unknown. An end of the junction does not agree with germline; a read error may underlie this. This sample stems from a study of CD8+CD57+ T cells in acquired aplastic anemia. Across the study: CD4+ reads averaged around 9.9 million in healthy donors. Regarding the study as a whole: Comparison of patients with controls identified twenty-nine shared CD8+ CDR3 sequences.

The CDR3 is 14 residues long. Germline V gene data show CDR1 as SGHRS and CDR2 as YFSETQ. Genomic DNA templated the TCR beta VDJ and CDR3 profiling. TCRdb itself ran the reads through MiXCR, one entry per CDR3 protein. Of 400,000 to 450,000 distinct CDR3 sequences listed, roughly 64% are singletons. The chain uses TRBV5-1 and TRBJ1-1; possibly TRBD1 for D (5 bases). Specimen: sorted CD4+, CD8+, or CD8+CD57+ T cells (not recorded which) from PBMCs. The receptor was isolated from a human donor in good health, serving as a control. In DNA form, the CDR3 reads TGTGCCAGCAGCCAAGGGCCCCAGGGACGTGAAGCTTTCTTT. Translated: CASSQGPQGREAFF.